The table lists the clone carrying this T cell receptor beta chain with a count of one. A read error may account for a junction end that differs from germline. Germline CDR1 reads LGHNA; CDR2 reads YNFKEQ. The CDR3 is made up of 20 amino acids. For every subset, genomic DNA was evenly distributed across several immunoSEQ plates. The table came from immunoSEQ multiplex PCR; TCRdb's copy has only in-frame clones and leaves some out. The table lists about 2.1 million clones, 93% of them singletons. The data belong to a study of shared clonotypes between healthy human individuals. Positive CCR7 selection of CD45RO-negative cells yielded the naive CD8 cells, and terminally differentiated effector memory CD45RA+ cells were excluded.

The gene calls are TRBV4-2 and TRBJ2-3; 7 nucleotides line up with TRBD1. The origin of this receptor is a man younger than 30 in good health. Some clones in this sample may be carry-over from other donors' samples. Sequences were obtained from naive CD8+ T cells from PBMCs. CDR3 sequence reads: CASSQVPDLPTDRSTDTQFF. The CDR3 DNA reads as TGTGCCAGCAGCCAAGTTCCTGACCTACCCACGGACAGGAGCACAGATACGCAGTTTTTT.